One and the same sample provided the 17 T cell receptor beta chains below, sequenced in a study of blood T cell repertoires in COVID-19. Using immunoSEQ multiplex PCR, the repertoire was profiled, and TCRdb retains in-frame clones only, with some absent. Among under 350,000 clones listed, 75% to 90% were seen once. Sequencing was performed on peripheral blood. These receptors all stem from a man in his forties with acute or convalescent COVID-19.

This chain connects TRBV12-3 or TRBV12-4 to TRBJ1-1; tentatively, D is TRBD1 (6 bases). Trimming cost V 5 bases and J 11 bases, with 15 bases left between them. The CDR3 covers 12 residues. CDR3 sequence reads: CASSTGSLEAFF. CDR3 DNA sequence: TGTGCCAGCAGTACAGGGTCCTTAGAGGCTTTCTTT.

The CDR3 DNA reads TGTGCCAGCAGCTTGGGTAAGCAGGCTAAACACTATGGCTACACCTTC. Its protein is CASSLGKQAKHYGYTF. The chain links TRBV5-6 to TRBJ1-2; no firm D call. Germline lookup yields CDR1 SGHDT and CDR2 YYEEEE. Trimming removed 0 bases from V and 3 bases from J, with 15 bases in between. The CDR3 length is 16 residues.

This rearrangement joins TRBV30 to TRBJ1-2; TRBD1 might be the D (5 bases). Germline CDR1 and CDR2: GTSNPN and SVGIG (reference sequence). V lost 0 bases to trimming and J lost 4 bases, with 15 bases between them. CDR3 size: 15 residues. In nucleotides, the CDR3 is TGTGCCTGGAGTGTACGCCGGAGGGGATCCTATGGCTACACCTTC. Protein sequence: CAWSVRRRGSYGYTF.

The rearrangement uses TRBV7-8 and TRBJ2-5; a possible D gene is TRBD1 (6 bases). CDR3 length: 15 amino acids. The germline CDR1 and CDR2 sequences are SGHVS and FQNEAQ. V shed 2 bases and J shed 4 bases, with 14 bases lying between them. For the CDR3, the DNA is TGTGCCAGCAGCTTATTTCAGGGGTCGGCAGAGACCCAGTACTTC. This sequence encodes CASSLFQGSAETQYF.

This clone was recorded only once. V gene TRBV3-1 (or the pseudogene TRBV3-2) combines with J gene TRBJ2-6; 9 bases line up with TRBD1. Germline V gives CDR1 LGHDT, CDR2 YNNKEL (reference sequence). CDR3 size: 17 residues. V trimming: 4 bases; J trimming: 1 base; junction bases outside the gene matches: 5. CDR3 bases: TGTGCCAGCAGCCGAGGGACAGGGATATCTGGGGCCAACGTCCTGACTTTC. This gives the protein CASSRGTGISGANVLTF.

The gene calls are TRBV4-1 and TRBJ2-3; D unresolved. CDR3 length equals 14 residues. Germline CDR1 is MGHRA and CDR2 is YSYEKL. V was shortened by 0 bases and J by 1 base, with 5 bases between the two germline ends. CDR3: CASSQDLGTDTQYF. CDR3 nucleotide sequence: TGCGCCAGCAGCCAAGATCTCGGCACAGATACGCAGTATTTT.

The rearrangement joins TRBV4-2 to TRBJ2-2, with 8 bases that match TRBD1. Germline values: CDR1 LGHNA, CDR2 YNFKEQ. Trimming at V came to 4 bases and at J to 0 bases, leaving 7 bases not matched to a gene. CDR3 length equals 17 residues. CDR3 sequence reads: CASSLGQGAANTGELFF. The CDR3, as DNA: TGTGCCAGCAGCCTGGGCCAGGGGGCCGCGAACACCGGGGAGCTGTTTTTT.

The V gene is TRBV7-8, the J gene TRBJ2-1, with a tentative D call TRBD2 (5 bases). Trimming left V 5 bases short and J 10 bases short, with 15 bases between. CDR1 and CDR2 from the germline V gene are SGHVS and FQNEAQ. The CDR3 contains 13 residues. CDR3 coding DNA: TGTGCCAGCAGCCCCATAGGTTGGGAGGAGCAGTTCTTC. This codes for CASSPIGWEEQFF.

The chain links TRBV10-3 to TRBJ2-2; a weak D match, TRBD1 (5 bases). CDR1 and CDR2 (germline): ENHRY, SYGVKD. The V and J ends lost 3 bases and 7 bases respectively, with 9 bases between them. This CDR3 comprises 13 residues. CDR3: CAISDMGLGELFF. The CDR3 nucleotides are TGTGCCATCAGTGATATGGGGCTCGGGGAGCTGTTTTTT.

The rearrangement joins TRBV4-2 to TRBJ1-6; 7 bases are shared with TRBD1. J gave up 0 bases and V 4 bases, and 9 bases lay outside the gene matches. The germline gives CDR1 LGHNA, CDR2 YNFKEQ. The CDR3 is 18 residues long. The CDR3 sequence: CASSPRDSGSSYNSPLHF. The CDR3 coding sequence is TGTGCCAGCAGCCCTAGGGACAGTGGGAGCTCCTATAATTCACCCCTCCACTTT.

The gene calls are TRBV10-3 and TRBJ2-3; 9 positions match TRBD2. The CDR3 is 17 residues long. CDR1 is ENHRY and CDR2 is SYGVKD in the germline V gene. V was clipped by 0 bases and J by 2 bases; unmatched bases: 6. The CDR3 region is CAISESMSGGPTDTQYF. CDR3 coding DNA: TGTGCCATCAGTGAGTCGATGAGCGGGGGGCCCACAGATACGCAGTATTTT.

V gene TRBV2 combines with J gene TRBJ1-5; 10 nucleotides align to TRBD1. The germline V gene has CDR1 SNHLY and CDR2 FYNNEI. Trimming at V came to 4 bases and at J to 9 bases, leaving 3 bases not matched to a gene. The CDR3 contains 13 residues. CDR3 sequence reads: CASSAGQGTPQHF. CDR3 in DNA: TGTGCCAGCAGTGCGGGACAGGGGACGCCCCAGCATTTT.

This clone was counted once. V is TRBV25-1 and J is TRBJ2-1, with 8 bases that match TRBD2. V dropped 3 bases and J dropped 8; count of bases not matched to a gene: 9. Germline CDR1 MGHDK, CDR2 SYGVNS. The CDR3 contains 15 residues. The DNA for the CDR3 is TGTGCCAGCAGTGATCCTGGGACTAGACGAGATGAGCAGTTCTTC. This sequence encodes CASSDPGTRRDEQFF.

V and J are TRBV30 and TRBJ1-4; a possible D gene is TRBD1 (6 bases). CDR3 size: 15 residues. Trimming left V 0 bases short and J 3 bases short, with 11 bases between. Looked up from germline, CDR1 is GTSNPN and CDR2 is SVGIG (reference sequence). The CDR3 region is CAWSVTSGANEKLFF. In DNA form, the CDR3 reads TGTGCCTGGAGTGTAACATCAGGGGCTAATGAAAAACTGTTTTTT. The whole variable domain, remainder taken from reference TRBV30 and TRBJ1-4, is SQTIHQWPATLVQPVGSPLSLECTVEGTSNPNLYWYRQAAGRGLQLLFYSVGIGQISSEVPQNLSASRPQDRQFILSSKKLLLSDSGFYLCAWSVTSGANEKLFFGSGTQLSVL.

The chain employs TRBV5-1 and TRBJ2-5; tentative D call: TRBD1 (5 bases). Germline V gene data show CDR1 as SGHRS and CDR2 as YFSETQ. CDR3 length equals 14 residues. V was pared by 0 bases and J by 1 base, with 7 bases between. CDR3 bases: TGCGCCAGCAGCTTGGCGACAGCCCAAGAGACCCAGTACTTC. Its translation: CASSLATAQETQYF.

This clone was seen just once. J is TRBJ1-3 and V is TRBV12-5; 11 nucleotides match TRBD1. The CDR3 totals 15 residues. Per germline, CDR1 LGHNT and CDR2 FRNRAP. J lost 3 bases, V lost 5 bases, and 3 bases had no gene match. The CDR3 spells CASGGGQGGGNTIYF. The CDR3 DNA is TGTGCTAGTGGTGGGGGACAGGGGGGTGGAAACACCATATATTTT. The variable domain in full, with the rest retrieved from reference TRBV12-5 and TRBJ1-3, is DARVTQTPRHKVTEMGQEVTMRCQPILGHNTVFWYRQTMMQGLELLAYFRNRAPLDDSGMPKDRFSAEMPDATLATLKIQPSEPRDSAVYFCASGGGQGGGNTIYFGEGSWLTVV.

This CDR3 is CASSPGMEQYF. The CDR3 region has the DNA TGTGCCAGCAGTCCGGGGATGGAGCAGTACTTC. V usage is TRBV6-6 and J usage is TRBJ2-7; possibly TRBD2 for D (5 bases). Germline V gene data show CDR1 as MNHNY and CDR2 as SVGAGI (reference sequence). This CDR3 is 11 amino acids long. Trimming removed 5 bases at V and 7 bases at J, with 9 bases between.